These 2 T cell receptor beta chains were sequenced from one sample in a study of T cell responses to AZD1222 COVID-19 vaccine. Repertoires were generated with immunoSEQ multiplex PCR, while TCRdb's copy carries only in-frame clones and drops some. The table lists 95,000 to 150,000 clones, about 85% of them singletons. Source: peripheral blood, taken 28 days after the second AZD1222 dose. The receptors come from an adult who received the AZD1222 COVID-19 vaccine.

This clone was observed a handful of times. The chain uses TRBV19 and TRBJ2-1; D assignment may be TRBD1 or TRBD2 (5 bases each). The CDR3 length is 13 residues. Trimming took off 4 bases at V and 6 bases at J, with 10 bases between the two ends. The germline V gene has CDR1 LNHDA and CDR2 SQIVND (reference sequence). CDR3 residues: CASSNQGRNEQFF. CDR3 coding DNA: TGTGCCAGTAGTAATCAGGGACGCAATGAGCAGTTCTTC.

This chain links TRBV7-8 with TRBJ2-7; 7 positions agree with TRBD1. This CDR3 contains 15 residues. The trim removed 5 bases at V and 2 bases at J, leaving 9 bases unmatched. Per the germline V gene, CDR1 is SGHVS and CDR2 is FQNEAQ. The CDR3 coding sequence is TGTGCCAGCAGCCGCATCGGACAGGAAACCTACGAGCAGTACTTC. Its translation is CASSRIGQETYEQYF.